This T cell receptor (beta chain) was recovered during a study of Graves' ophthalmopathy and Graves' hyperthyroidism. General study results and limits: A majority of expanded thyroid clonotypes exceeding 0.001 frequency were likewise present in blood.

Scientists amplified the TCR beta CDR3 regions from RNA transcripts. HTBI-primed RT-PCR formed the first round, and a multiplex PCR formed the second. TCRdb re-analysed the multiplex PCR reads in MiXCR, keeping a single row per CDR3 protein. This sample has roughly 480,000 distinct CDR3 sequences, with about an eighth found just once. Concerning this clonotype itself: The antigen remains unidentified.

With 6 bases removed from V and 2 bases from J, the gap between germline ends came to 13 bases. The germline CDR1 and CDR2 sequences are DFQATT and SNEGSKA (reference sequence). This CDR3 has 13 residues. The source material was blood. The receptor comes from a woman in her twenties or thirties with Graves' ophthalmopathy. This chain connects TRBV20-1 to TRBJ2-5, with D possibly being TRBD1 (6 bases). The CDR3 DNA reads as TGCAGTGCCGAAGGGGGTGCACAAGAGACCCAGTACTTC. The encoded protein is CSAEGGAQETQYF.